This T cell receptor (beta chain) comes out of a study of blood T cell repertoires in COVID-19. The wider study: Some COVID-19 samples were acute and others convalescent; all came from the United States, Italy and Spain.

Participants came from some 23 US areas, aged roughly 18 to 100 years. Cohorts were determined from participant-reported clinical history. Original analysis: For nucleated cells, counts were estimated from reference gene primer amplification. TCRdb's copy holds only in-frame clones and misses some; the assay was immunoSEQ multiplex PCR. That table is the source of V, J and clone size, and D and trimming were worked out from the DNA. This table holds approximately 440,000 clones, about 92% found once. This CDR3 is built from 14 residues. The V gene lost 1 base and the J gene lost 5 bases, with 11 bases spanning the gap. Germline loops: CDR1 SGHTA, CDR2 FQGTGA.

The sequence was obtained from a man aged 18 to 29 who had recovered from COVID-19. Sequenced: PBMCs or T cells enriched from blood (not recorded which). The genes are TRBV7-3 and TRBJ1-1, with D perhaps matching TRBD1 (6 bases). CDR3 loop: CASSLMGQGTEAFF. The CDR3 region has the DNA TGTGCCAGCAGCTTAATGGGGCAGGGGACTGAAGCTTTCTTT.